This T cell receptor beta chain came from a study of siplizumab effects on memory and regulatory T cells. This clone was picked up a small number of times. The antigen is unknown. Study-level findings and limits: In unstimulated cells, naive T cells appeared more diverse than memory T cells and seemed major alloresponse contributors. The study found that mappable alloreactive CD4+ clones averaged around 72% Treg-derived with siplizumab and around 25% in controls.

Kept together in coculture, the mixed lymphocyte reaction cells spent less than seven days at 37°C. J gave up 5 bases and V 0 bases, and 6 bases lay outside the gene matches. The length of the CDR3 is 16 residues. Germline V gene lookup returns CDR1 MGHRA and CDR2 YSYEKL. Method: immunoSEQ multiplex PCR; TCRdb's copy keeps in-frame clones and lacks some. The sample records 15,000 to 20,000 clones, 35% to 60% being singletons. This chain uses TRBV4-1 with TRBJ1-4; 7 bases fit TRBD1. Sequenced sample: CFSE-low (dividing) CD4+ T cells sorted from an allogeneic mixed lymphocyte reaction. The sequence was obtained from a human donor in good health; the cells came from an allogeneic mixed lymphocyte reaction. The CDR3 DNA follows: TGCGCCAGCAGCCAAGATCATAACAGGGGAAATGAAAAACTGTTTTTT. It encodes CASSQDHNRGNEKLFF.